The clone carrying this T cell receptor (beta chain) was detected only a few times. What it recognizes is unknown. The data derive from a study of T-cell reconstitution after alpha-beta-depleted transplantation in children. Findings of the study overall: At around two months after transplant, the alpha-beta T cells were reportedly derived from several hundred expanded clones that came from non-depleted graft cells.

Preparing the TCRbeta library involved the use of unique molecular identifiers. From the PCR reads, TCRdb called clonotypes with MiXCR, one entry per CDR3 protein. The sample includes some 600,000 distinct CDR3 sequences, 10% to 15% of them seen just once. CDR1 and CDR2 from the germline V gene are LGHNT and FRNRAP. The CDR3 covers 10 residues. Trimming left V 6 bases short and J 7 bases short, with 7 bases between. The specimen was PBMCs, mostly from graft donor cells, collected 360 days after TCRalphabeta/CD19-depleted stem cell transplant. This sequence joins TRBV12-5 and TRBJ2-7, with D unclear. The receptor comes from a male patient younger than 18 who had a stem cell transplant for acute myeloid leukemia, so the T cells may come from the graft donor. The chain's CDR3 is CASGFGEQYF. CDR3 DNA sequence: TGTGCTAGTGGGTTCGGGGAGCAGTACTTC.